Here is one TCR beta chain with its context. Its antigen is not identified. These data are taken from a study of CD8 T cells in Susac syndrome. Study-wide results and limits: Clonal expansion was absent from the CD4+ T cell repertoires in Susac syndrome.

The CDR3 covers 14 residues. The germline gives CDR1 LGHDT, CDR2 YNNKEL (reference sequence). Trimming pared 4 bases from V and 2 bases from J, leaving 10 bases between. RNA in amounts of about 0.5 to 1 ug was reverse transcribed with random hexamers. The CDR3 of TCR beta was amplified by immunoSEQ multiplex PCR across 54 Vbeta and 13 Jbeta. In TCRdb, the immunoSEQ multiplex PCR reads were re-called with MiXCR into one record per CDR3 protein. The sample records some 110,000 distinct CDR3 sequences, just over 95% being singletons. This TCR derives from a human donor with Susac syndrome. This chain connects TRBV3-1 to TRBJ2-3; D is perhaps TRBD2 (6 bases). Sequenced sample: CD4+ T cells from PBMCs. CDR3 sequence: CASSRTITTDTQYF. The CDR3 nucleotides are TGTGCCAGCAGCCGGACTATCACCACAGATACGCAGTATTTT.